This TCR beta chain is from a study of identical twins. Germline V lookup: CDR1 MGHRA, CDR2 YSYEKL. The CDR3 runs 13 residues. The V and J ends lost 5 bases and 7 bases respectively, with 15 bases between them. This clonotype was detected a few times. Unique molecular identifiers were present on the cDNA, which also gained a universal primer site by template switching. TCRdb re-analysed the 5' RACE reads in MiXCR, keeping a single row per CDR3 protein. The data contain about 250,000 distinct CDR3 sequences, about 8.9% of them singletons. The sample was also reused in another study, on yellow fever vaccine responses in identical twins.

This sequence originates from a woman aged 18-29 years in good health. V is TRBV4-1 and J is TRBJ2-7; TRBD2 might be the D (5 bases). Input material: CD8+ T cells sorted from blood. The CDR3 reads CASSEALSGEQYF. DNA of the CDR3: TGCGCCAGCAGCGAAGCCCTATCGGGGGAGCAGTACTTC.